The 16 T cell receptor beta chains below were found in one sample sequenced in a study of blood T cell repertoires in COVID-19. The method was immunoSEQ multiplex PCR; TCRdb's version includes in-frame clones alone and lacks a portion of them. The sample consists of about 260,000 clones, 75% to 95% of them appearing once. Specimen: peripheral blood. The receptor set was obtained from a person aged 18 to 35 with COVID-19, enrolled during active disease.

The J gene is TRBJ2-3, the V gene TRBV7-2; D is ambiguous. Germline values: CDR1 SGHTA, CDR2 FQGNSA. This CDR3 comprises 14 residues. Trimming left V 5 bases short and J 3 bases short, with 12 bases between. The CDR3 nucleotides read TGTGCCAGCAGCGAGAGAGTTGTTACAGATACGCAGTATTTT. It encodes CASSERVVTDTQYF. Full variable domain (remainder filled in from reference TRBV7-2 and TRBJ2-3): GAGVSQSPSNKVTEKGKDVELRCDPISGHTALYWYRQSLGQGLEFLIYFQGNSAPDKSGLPSDRFSAERTGGSVSTLTIQRTQQEDSAVYLCASSERVVTDTQYFGPGTRLTVL.

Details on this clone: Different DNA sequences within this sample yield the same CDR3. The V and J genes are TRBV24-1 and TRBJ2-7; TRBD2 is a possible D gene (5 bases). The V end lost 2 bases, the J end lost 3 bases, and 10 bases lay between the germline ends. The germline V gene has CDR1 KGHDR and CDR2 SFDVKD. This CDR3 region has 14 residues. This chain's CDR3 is CATSDSRGSYEQYF. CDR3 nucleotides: TGTGCCACCAGTGATTCCCGGGGAAGCTACGAGCAGTACTTC.

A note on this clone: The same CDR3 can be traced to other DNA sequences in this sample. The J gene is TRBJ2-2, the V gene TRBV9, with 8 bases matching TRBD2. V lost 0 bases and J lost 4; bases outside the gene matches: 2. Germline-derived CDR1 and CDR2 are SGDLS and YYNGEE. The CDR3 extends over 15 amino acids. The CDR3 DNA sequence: TGTGCCAGCAGCGTAGAGGCGGGAGGCACCGGGGAGCTGTTTTTT. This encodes CASSVEAGGTGELFF.

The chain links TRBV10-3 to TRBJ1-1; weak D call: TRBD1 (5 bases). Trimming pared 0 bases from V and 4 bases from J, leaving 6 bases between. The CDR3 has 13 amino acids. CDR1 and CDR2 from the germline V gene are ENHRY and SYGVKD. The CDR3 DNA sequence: TGTGCCATCAGTGAGTCTGACAGCACTGAAGCTTTCTTT. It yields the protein CAISESDSTEAFF.

The CDR3 nucleotides are TGCGCCAGCAGCCTTTACTATGGGGGGGTTAATGAAAAACTGTTTTTT. Translating it yields CASSLYYGGVNEKLFF. The genes are TRBV5-1 and TRBJ1-4; maybe TRBD1 (5 bases). V lost 4 bases and J 4 bases, leaving 17 bases between the germline ends. This CDR3 contains 16 residues. Germline CDR1 and CDR2: SGHRS and YFSETQ.

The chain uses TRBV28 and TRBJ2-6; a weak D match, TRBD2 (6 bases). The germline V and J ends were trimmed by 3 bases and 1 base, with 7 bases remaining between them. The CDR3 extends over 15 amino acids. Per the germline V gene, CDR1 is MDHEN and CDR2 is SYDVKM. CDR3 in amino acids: CASSLGGSGANVLTF. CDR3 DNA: TGTGCCAGCAGTTTGGGGGGATCTGGGGCCAACGTCCTGACTTTC.

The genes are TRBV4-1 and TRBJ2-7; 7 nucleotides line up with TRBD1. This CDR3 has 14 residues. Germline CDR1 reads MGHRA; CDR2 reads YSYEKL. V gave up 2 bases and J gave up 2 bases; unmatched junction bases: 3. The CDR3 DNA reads TGCGCCAGCAGCCAACGACAGGGTCCCTACGAGCAGTACTTC. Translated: CASSQRQGPYEQYF.

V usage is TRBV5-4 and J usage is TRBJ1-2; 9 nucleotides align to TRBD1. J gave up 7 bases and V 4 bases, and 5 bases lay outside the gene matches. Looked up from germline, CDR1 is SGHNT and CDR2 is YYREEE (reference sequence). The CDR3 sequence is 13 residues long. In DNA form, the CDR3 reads TGTGCCAGCAGCAACCGGGACAGGGCTGGCTACACCTTC. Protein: CASSNRDRAGYTF.

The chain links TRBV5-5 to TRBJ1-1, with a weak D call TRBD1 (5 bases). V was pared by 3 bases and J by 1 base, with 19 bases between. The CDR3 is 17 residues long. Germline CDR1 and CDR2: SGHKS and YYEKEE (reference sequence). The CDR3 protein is CASSWKPPGGGNTEAFF. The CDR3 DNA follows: TGTGCCAGCAGCTGGAAACCACCCGGGGGGGGGAACACTGAAGCTTTCTTT.

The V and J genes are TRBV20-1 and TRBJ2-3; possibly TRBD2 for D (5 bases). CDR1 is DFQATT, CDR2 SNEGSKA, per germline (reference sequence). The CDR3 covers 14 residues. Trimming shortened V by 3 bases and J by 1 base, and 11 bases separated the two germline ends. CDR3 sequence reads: CSASWASRTDTQYF. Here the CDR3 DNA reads TGCAGTGCTAGTTGGGCTAGCCGCACAGATACGCAGTATTTT.

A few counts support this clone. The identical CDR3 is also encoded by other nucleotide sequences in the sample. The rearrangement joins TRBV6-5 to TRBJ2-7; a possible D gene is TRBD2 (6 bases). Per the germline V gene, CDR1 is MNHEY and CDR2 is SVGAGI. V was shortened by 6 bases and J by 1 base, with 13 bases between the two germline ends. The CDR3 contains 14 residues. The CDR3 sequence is CASSPGGGSYEQYF. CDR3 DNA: TGTGCCAGCAGCCCCGGGGGAGGTTCCTACGAGCAGTACTTC.

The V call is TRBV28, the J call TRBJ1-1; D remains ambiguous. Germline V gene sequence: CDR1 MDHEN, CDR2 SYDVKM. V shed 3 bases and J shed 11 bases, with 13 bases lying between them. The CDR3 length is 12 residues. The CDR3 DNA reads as TGTGCCAGCAGTTTTCGCAGTTCCTCGGCTTTCTTT. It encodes CASSFRSSSAFF.

CDR3 coding DNA: TGTGCCAGCAGCTCAGGGACAGACTACGAGCAGTACTTC. Encoded protein: CASSSGTDYEQYF. This chain links TRBV5-4 with TRBJ2-7, with 7 bases lining up with TRBD1. With V trimmed by 3 bases and J by 3 bases, 3 bases remained unmatched. This CDR3 spans 13 amino acids. The germline V gene encodes CDR1 SGHNT and CDR2 YYREEE (reference sequence).

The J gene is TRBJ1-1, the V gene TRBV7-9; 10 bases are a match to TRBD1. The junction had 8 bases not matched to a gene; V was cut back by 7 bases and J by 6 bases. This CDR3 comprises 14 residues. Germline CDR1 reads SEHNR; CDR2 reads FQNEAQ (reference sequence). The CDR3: CASNDRDRGSEAFF. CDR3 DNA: TGTGCCAGCAACGACCGGGACAGGGGATCTGAAGCTTTCTTT.

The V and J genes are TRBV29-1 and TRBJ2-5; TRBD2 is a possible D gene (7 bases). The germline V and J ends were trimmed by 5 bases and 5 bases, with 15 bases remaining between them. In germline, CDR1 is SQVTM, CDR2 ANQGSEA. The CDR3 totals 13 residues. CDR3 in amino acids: CSVSGGQGETQYF. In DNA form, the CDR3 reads TGCAGCGTTTCCGGGGGGCAGGGGGAGACCCAGTACTTC.

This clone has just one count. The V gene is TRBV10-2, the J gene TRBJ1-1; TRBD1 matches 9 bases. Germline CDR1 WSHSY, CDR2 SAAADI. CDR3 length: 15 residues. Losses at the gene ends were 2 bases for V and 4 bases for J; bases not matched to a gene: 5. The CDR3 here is CASSERTGVATEAFF. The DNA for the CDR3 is TGCGCCAGCAGTGAGCGGACAGGGGTGGCCACTGAAGCTTTCTTT.